The following is a T cell receptor beta chain sequence with its context. Assay used: immunoSEQ multiplex PCR; TCRdb lists only in-frame clones, some missing. The sample has about 110,000 clones, less than 95% seen once. There are 10 residues in the CDR3. This specimen comes from a study of T cell changes during pregnancy in multiple sclerosis. The sample was peripheral blood, taken after pregnancy. This TCR came from a female donor with multiple sclerosis, enrolled in a pregnancy study. This chain uses TRBV23-1 with TRBJ1-1; D is ambiguous. TRBV23-1 carries the ORF label, with uncertain function. CDR3 in DNA: TGCCTCATTCGGAGCACTGAAGCTTTCTTT. Its translation is CLIRSTEAFF.